This passage covers 23 T cell receptor beta chains from one sample sequenced in a study of T cell repertoires in cytomegalovirus infection. Each CDR3 protein is one row after TCRdb ran MiXCR on the reads. Seen here are about 150,000 distinct CDR3 sequences, 15% to 20% observed once, and the top ten hold over 15%. Input material: CD8+ T cells from PBMCs. These receptors were collected from a human donor in good health (CMV status not recorded). Some clones in this sample may be carry-over from other donors' samples.

This clonotype appeared a few times. V and J are TRBV7-3 and TRBJ2-1; TRBD2 is a possible D gene (5 bases). Germline CDR1 and CDR2: SGHTA and FQGTGA. Trimming took 2 bases from V and 8 from J, leaving 7 bases between them. The CDR3 extends over 12 amino acids. The CDR3 DNA reads TGTGCCAGCAGCTTAGAGGGATATGAGCAGTTCTTC. Its protein product is CASSLEGYEQFF.

J is TRBJ2-3 and V is TRBV12-3 or TRBV12-4, with a tentative D call TRBD1 (5 bases). Trimming shortened V by 5 bases and J by 5 bases, and 17 bases separated the two germline ends. The CDR3 contains 15 residues. The CDR3 loop reads CASSPSSRVEDTQYF. The CDR3 DNA is TGTGCCAGCAGTCCTTCGAGCAGGGTCGAAGATACGCAGTATTTT.

The chain employs TRBV10-3 and TRBJ2-1; 8 positions match TRBD2. V lost 3 bases, J lost 7 bases, and 14 bases stayed unmatched. The CDR3 loop spans 17 amino acids. Germline-derived CDR1 and CDR2 are ENHRY and SYGVKD. CDR3: CAISEGAGGLVWNEQFF. CDR3 coding DNA: TGTGCCATCAGTGAAGGGGCGGGAGGACTAGTTTGGAATGAGCAGTTCTTC.

This chain joins TRBV6-5 and TRBJ1-2; TRBD1 might be the D (5 bases). Per the germline V gene, CDR1 is MNHEY and CDR2 is SVGAGI. CDR3 size: 15 residues. The ends were cut back, 5 bases at V and 0 bases at J, with 13 bases in the middle. The CDR3, as DNA: TGTGCCAGCAGTGACCTGCAGGGAGCTAACTATGGCTACACCTTC. Encoded protein: CASSDLQGANYGYTF.

The table lists this clonotype with a few counts. V is TRBV28 and J is TRBJ2-7; D is perhaps TRBD1 (5 bases). The V end was cut by 10 bases, the J end by 1 base, with 14 bases between. CDR3 length equals 13 residues. Per the germline V gene, CDR1 is MDHEN and CDR2 is SYDVKM. CDR3 sequence reads: CATEDTASYEQYF. The DNA of the CDR3 is TGTGCCACCGAGGACACAGCGTCCTACGAGCAGTACTTC.

This clonotype was detected many times. The chain carries TRBV7-9 and TRBJ2-3; D remains unclear. Germline V gene lookup returns CDR1 SEHNR and CDR2 FQNEAQ (reference sequence). The CDR3 loop spans 14 amino acids. Between the trimmed V and J ends, which lost 5 bases and 9 bases, there was a span of 18 bases. DNA for the CDR3: TGTGCCAGCAGCGGGTCTCGCCCCCCTGGCACGCAGTATTTT. Protein: CASSGSRPPGTQYF.

The gene calls are TRBV28 and TRBJ2-1; D remains ambiguous. CDR1 is MDHEN, CDR2 SYDVKM, per germline. The length of the CDR3 is 11 residues. The ends were cut back, 2 bases at V and 10 bases at J, with 6 bases in the middle. In DNA, the CDR3 is TGTGCCAGCAGTTTAACCCGAGAGCAGTTCTTC. The encoded protein is CASSLTREQFF.

The chain uses TRBV6-2 or TRBV6-3 and TRBJ2-5; the match to TRBD1 covers 8 bases. Trimming took 1 base from V and 0 from J; bases not matched to a gene: 10. This CDR3 has 18 amino acids. The germline CDR1 and CDR2 sequences are MNHEY and SVGEGT. The DNA for the CDR3 is TGTGCCAGCAGTTACTTGGCAGGGGGCATGGATTACCAAGAGACCCAGTACTTC. Residues: CASSYLAGGMDYQETQYF.

A note on this clonotype: With a much larger clone just one base away, this may be a read error. The V call is TRBV29-1, the J call TRBJ2-1; D is ambiguous. From germline, CDR1 is SQVTM and CDR2 ANQGSEA. Trimming removed 3 bases at V and 6 bases at J, with 3 bases between. The CDR3 spans 10 residues. CDR3 sequence reads: CSVDTNEQFF. The CDR3 DNA sequence: TGCAGCGTTGATACCAATGAGCAGTTCTTC.

The rearrangement joins TRBV6-2 or TRBV6-3 to TRBJ2-4; D is unresolved. Trimming stripped 2 bases from V and 7 bases from J, with 9 bases between. The CDR3 has 13 residues. Germline V gene data show CDR1 as MNHEY and CDR2 as SVGEGT. The CDR3: CASSYRASNIQYF. CDR3 coding DNA: TGTGCCAGCAGTTACCGGGCCTCTAACATTCAGTACTTC.

This clonotype was seen a handful of times. This chain's CDR3 is CASAFRTSGRLDTQYF. The CDR3 region has the DNA TGTGCCAGCGCTTTCCGGACTAGCGGGAGGTTAGATACGCAGTATTTT. The chain employs TRBV7-8 and TRBJ2-3, with 14 nucleotides matching TRBD2. Germline V lookup: CDR1 SGHVS, CDR2 FQNEAQ. Trimming removed 8 bases from V and 5 bases from J; junction bases left unmatched: 9. The CDR3 is made up of 16 amino acids.

This clonotype was picked up a small number of times. This chain uses TRBV7-8 with TRBJ1-1; no clear D gene. The CDR3 length is 14 residues. CDR1 and CDR2 (germline): SGHVS, FQNEAQ. V lost 2 bases, J lost 0 bases, and 7 bases lay in between. The DNA of the CDR3 is TGTGCCAGCAGCTTAAGGACGGTGAACACTGAAGCTTTCTTT. It encodes CASSLRTVNTEAFF.

This clonotype was picked up a small number of times. The chain recombines TRBV12-3 or TRBV12-4 with TRBJ2-1; 7 bases agree with TRBD1. The trim removed 4 bases at V and 12 bases at J, leaving 9 bases unmatched. The CDR3 sequence is 13 residues long. The CDR3 DNA reads as TGTGCCAGCAGTTCTCCTCCCGGGACAGCGCAGTTCTTC. Amino acid sequence: CASSSPPGTAQFF.

Only a few counts were recorded for this clonotype. This chain joins TRBV29-1 and TRBJ2-7; D is possibly TRBD2 (5 bases). Per germline, CDR1 SQVTM and CDR2 ANQGSEA. The CDR3 contains 13 residues. Trimming shortened V by 7 bases and J by 0 bases, and 13 bases separated the two germline ends. The CDR3 here is CSARDLSSYEQYF. In DNA form, the CDR3 reads TGCAGCGCCCGGGATCTCAGCTCCTACGAGCAGTACTTC.

In its sample, this clonotype was seen a few times. The CDR3 here is CASSYDRSEQFF. CDR3 in DNA: TGTGCCAGCAGTTATGACCGATCTGAGCAGTTCTTC. The V call is TRBV6-2 or TRBV6-3, the J call TRBJ2-1, with unresolved D. V shed 3 bases and J shed 9 bases, with 9 bases lying between them. The CDR3 totals 12 residues. The germline gives CDR1 MNHEY, CDR2 SVGEGT.

The rearrangement joins TRBV7-9 to TRBJ1-1; D is ambiguous. CDR3 size: 12 residues. The germline gives CDR1 SEHNR, CDR2 FQNEAQ (reference sequence). V lost 4 bases, J lost 6 bases, and 9 bases lay in between. The CDR3 DNA is TGTGCCAGCAGCTCCTCTTCCTCTGAAGCTTTCTTT. Translation gives CASSSSSSEAFF.

In this sample, this clonotype turned up many times. The DNA of the CDR3 is TGTGCCAGCAGCCCGCGGGGGCCGTCGGGGGAGCAGTTCTTC. This gives the protein CASSPRGPSGEQFF. V is TRBV6-1 and J is TRBJ2-1; TRBD2 is a possible D gene (7 bases). Trimming left V 6 bases short and J 10 bases short, with 19 bases between. Germline CDR1 and CDR2: MNHNS and SASEGT. The CDR3 has 14 residues.

The chain combines TRBV7-6 with TRBJ2-1, with 11 positions matching TRBD2. The V gene end was trimmed by 5 bases and the J gene end by 8 bases; junction bases not matched to a gene: 11. This CDR3 is built from 16 residues. Germline lookup yields CDR1 SGHVS and CDR2 FNYEAQ. The CDR3 sequence: CASSTSSGRAMDEQFF. CDR3 DNA: TGTGCCAGCAGCACAAGTAGCGGGAGGGCCATGGATGAGCAGTTCTTC.

This clonotype came up a few times. The J gene is TRBJ2-2, the V gene TRBV28; D perhaps matches TRBD2 (5 bases). The V and J ends lost 3 bases and 7 bases respectively, with 15 bases between them. This CDR3 is 15 amino acids long. Germline CDR1 reads MDHEN; CDR2 reads SYDVKM. In nucleotides, the CDR3 is TGTGCCAGCAGTTTTCTACTAGATGCGAACGGGGAGCTGTTTTTT. It encodes CASSFLLDANGELFF.

This clonotype was seen only a few times. V and J are TRBV14 and TRBJ2-7, with D tentatively TRBD1 (6 bases). Trimming removed 1 base from V and 3 bases from J, with 19 bases in between. CDR3 length: 17 residues. Germline V gene sequence: CDR1 SGHDN, CDR2 FVKESK. CDR3 DNA: TGTGCCAGCAGCCAAGCAAGGGGTCAGGGGCGAGACTACGAGCAGTACTTC. This codes for CASSQARGQGRDYEQYF.

V gene TRBV20-1 combines with J gene TRBJ1-2; 7 bases are shared with TRBD1. With 5 bases clipped from V and 6 bases from J, the junction kept 12 bases outside the gene matches. CDR3 size: 14 residues. Germline V CDR1 and CDR2: DFQATT, SNEGSKA (reference sequence). The CDR3 here is CSASPRTGGDGYTF. The CDR3 DNA follows: TGCAGTGCTTCCCCCAGGACAGGAGGGGATGGCTACACCTTC.

This clonotype was recorded a few times. This chain links TRBV7-2 with TRBJ2-1; D is perhaps TRBD1 (5 bases). This CDR3 comprises 15 residues. Trimming cost V 1 base and J 4 bases, with 11 bases left between them. Germline V gives CDR1 SGHTA, CDR2 FQGNSA. The CDR3 DNA reads as TGTGCCAGCAGCTTAGAGGGGCCTTTTTACAATGAGCAGTTCTTC. Translated, it gives CASSLEGPFYNEQFF.

The rearrangement links TRBV6-6 to TRBJ2-1, with 8 bases that match TRBD2. The CDR3 contains 14 residues. The junction had 4 bases not matched to a gene; V was cut back by 1 base and J by 8 bases. Germline CDR1 is MNHNY and CDR2 is SVGAGI (reference sequence). CDR3 in amino acids: CASSYLRGVDEQFF. The CDR3 coding sequence is TGTGCCAGCAGTTACTTGCGGGGGGTCGATGAGCAGTTCTTC.